These T cell receptor beta chains were read from a single sample in a study of shared clonotypes between healthy human individuals. Generated by immunoSEQ multiplex PCR, the TCRdb table keeps only in-frame clones and is missing some. Of some 2 million clones in the sample, 95% were seen once. The sample comprised naive CD4+ T cells sorted from blood. The source of these receptors is a man younger than 30 in good health. Both conserved end residues are part of each CDR3. Each record gives: D gene, V gene, CDR3 length, clone size, J gene, CDR3 protein, CDR3 DNA. The D gene is left open where the match is weak. Size values are once, few and many counts, or a class for expanded clones, and some rows have none.

TRBD1,TRBV6-6,14,NA,TRBJ1-3,CASRQDRVGNTIYF,TGTGCCAGCAGGCAAGACAGGGTTGGAAACACCATATATTTT
NA,TRBV30,16,NA,TRBJ2-3,CAWSVQRPTGPDTQYF,TGTGCCTGGAGTGTACAACGACCCACCGGACCAGATACGCAGTATTTT
NA,TRBV7-2,15,NA,TRBJ1-2,CASSLGPRANYGYTF,TGTGCCAGCAGCTTAGGCCCCCGGGCTAACTATGGCTACACCTTC
NA,TRBV6-6,15,NA,TRBJ2-2,CASSYASADTGELFF,TGTGCCAGCAGTTACGCTAGCGCTGACACCGGGGAGCTGTTTTTT
TRBD2,TRBV5-6,15,NA,TRBJ2-5,CASSILSGSTQTQYF,TGTGCCAGCAGCATTTTAAGCGGGAGTACGCAGACCCAGTACTTC
TRBD2,TRBV5-4,13,NA,TRBJ2-7,CASSSRGGYEQYF,TGTGCCAGCAGCTCCCGGGGGGGCTACGAGCAGTACTTC
NA,TRBV7-8,15,NA,TRBJ1-4,CASSGRGATNEKLFF,TGTGCCAGCAGCGGACGGGGAGCAACTAATGAAAAACTGTTTTTT
TRBD1,TRBV20-1,11,NA,TRBJ2-7,CSSDRAYEQYF,TGCAGCTCGGACAGGGCCTACGAGCAGTACTTC
TRBD2,TRBV5-4,15,NA,TRBJ2-7,CASSGLAGDSYEQYF,TGTGCCAGCAGCGGCCTAGCGGGGGACTCCTACGAGCAGTACTTC
TRBD1,TRBV29-1,12,NA,TRBJ1-2,CSVGDSSYGYTF,TGCAGCGTTGGGGACAGCTCCTATGGCTACACCTTC
TRBD1,TRBV7-9,16,NA,TRBJ2-1,CASSALGEGARNEQFF,TGTGCCAGCAGCGCCCTCGGAGAGGGGGCGAGGAATGAGCAGTTCTTC
TRBD1,TRBV5-1,16,NA,TRBJ2-3,CASSSDRDSSTDTQYF,TGCGCCAGCAGCTCGGACAGGGACTCTAGCACAGATACGCAGTATTTT
TRBD2,TRBV9,16,NA,TRBJ2-7,CASSTPPGAGHYEQYF,TGTGCCAGCAGCACACCGCCGGGAGCGGGGCACTACGAGCAGTACTTC
TRBD2,TRBV5-4,18,NA,TRBJ2-3,CASSLGGLAGAATDTQYF,TGTGCCAGCAGCTTGGGAGGACTAGCGGGAGCGGCGACAGATACGCAGTATTTT
NA,TRBV14,14,NA,TRBJ1-1,CASSPRGSNTEAFF,TGTGCCAGCAGCCCAAGGGGATCGAACACTGAAGCTTTCTTT
NA,TRBV11-2,13,NA,TRBJ2-7,CASSLEPPGEKYF,TGTGCCAGCAGCTTAGAACCCCCGGGGGAAAAGTACTTC
TRBD1,TRBV6-1,16,NA,TRBJ1-4,CASSETLQGAYEKLFF,TGTGCCAGCAGTGAAACCTTGCAGGGGGCCTATGAAAAACTGTTTTTT
TRBD2,TRBV7-2,17,NA,TRBJ2-3,CASSLVSLAGRTDTQYF,TGTGCCAGCAGCTTAGTAAGTCTAGCGGGACGCACAGATACGCAGTATTTT
NA,TRBV27,12,once,TRBJ1-1,CASRSVNTEAFF,TGTGCCAGCAGATCCGTGAACACTGAAGCTTTCTTT
NA,TRBV29-1,11,once,TRBJ2-7,CSVVEPGEQYF,TGCAGCGTTGTAGAGCCTGGCGAGCAGTACTTC
NA,TRBV5-1,15,NA,TRBJ2-2,CASSLVPGKGGELFF,TGCGCCAGCAGCTTGGTCCCAGGGAAGGGCGGGGAGCTGTTTTTT
TRBD2,TRBV29-1,19,once,TRBJ2-1,CSVDPGLAGGLASYNEQFF,TGCAGCGTTGACCCTGGACTAGCGGGGGGACTAGCCTCCTACAATGAGCAGTTCTTC
NA,TRBV9,12,NA,TRBJ1-2,CASYTGTYGYTF,TGTGCCAGCTATACAGGGACCTATGGCTACACCTTC
NA,TRBV28,13,NA,TRBJ1-6,CASSLRGNSPLHF,TGTGCCAGCAGTTTACGGGGAAATTCACCCCTCCACTTT
NA,TRBV6-4,14,NA,TRBJ2-1,CASREDNSYNEQFF,TGTGCCAGCAGGGAAGATAACTCCTACAATGAGCAGTTCTTC
TRBD2,TRBV7-8,16,once,TRBJ2-5,CASSLGLAGIRETQYF,TGTGCCAGCAGCTTAGGACTAGCGGGCATTCGGGAGACCCAGTACTTC
NA,TRBV11-2,13,NA,TRBJ2-2,CASSLQGTGELFF,TGTGCCAGCAGCTTACAGGGCACCGGGGAGCTGTTTTTT
NA,TRBV28,13,NA,TRBJ2-7,CASSTGPTYEQYF,TGTGCCAGCAGCACCGGACCGACCTACGAGCAGTACTTC
NA,TRBV28,12,once,TRBJ1-5,CASRELGQPQHF,TGTGCCAGCAGGGAGTTAGGGCAGCCCCAGCATTTT
NA,TRBV5-1,14,NA,TRBJ1-1,CASSLASHSLEAFF,TGCGCCAGCAGCTTGGCCTCCCACAGCCTCGAAGCTTTCTTT
NA,TRBV4-3,14,once,TRBJ2-7,CASSQVPGVYEQYF,TGCGCCAGCAGCCAAGTGCCGGGAGTCTACGAGCAGTACTTC
NA,TRBV21-1,13,NA,TRBJ2-7,CASSPQGDLEQYF,TGTGCCAGCAGCCCCCAGGGAGACTTGGAGCAGTACTTC
NA,TRBV4-3,15,NA,TRBJ2-7,CASSQDTGVNDEQYF,TGCGCCAGCAGCCAAGATACGGGGGTTAACGACGAGCAGTACTTC
NA,TRBV2,16,NA,TRBJ1-5,CASRKRAIQGNQPQHF,TGTGCCAGCAGGAAGAGGGCTATCCAAGGGAATCAGCCCCAGCATTTT
NA,TRBV6-1,14,NA,TRBJ1-5,CASSRDFSNQPQHF,TGTGCCAGCAGTCGGGACTTTAGCAATCAGCCCCAGCATTTT
NA,TRBV7-8,16,once,TRBJ2-5,CASTTRWNGGGETQYF,TGTGCCAGCACAACGCGGTGGAATGGAGGGGGAGAGACCCAGTACTTC
NA,TRBV6-1,14,NA,TRBJ2-5,CASRRQELQETQYF,TGTGCCAGCAGAAGACAGGAGCTCCAAGAGACCCAGTACTTC
TRBD1,TRBV6-1,15,NA,TRBJ2-7,CASSGGQGSFNEQYF,TGTGCCAGCAGTGGGGGACAGGGGAGTTTTAACGAGCAGTACTTC
NA,TRBV6-5,15,NA,TRBJ1-2,CASSYYRESRLGYTF,TGTGCCAGCAGTTACTATCGTGAGAGTCGTCTTGGCTACACCTTC
TRBD2,TRBV11-2,17,NA,TRBJ2-3,CASSLVGSGRATDTQYF,TGTGCCAGCAGCTTAGTAGGTAGCGGGAGGGCCACAGATACGCAGTATTTT
TRBD1,TRBV20-1,11,NA,TRBJ2-3,CSAHRGDTQYF,TGCAGTGCTCACAGGGGGGATACGCAGTATTTT
NA,TRBV19,16,once,TRBJ1-4,CASSTEGRITNEKLFF,TGTGCCAGTAGTACGGAGGGAAGGATAACTAATGAAAAACTGTTTTTT
NA,TRBV18,14,NA,TRBJ2-7,CASAPPTVLYEQYF,TGTGCCAGCGCCCCCCCTACTGTACTCTACGAGCAGTACTTC
NA,TRBV5-6,17,once,TRBJ1-4,CASSLGLIRERDEKLFF,TGTGCCAGCAGCTTGGGACTTATCAGGGAAAGGGATGAAAAACTGTTTTTT
NA,TRBV4-2,17,NA,TRBJ1-3,CASSQVASLETGNTIYF,TGTGCCAGCAGCCAGGTGGCTAGCCTGGAAACTGGAAACACCATATATTTT
NA,TRBV6-6,12,NA,TRBJ2-1,CASGYPDGEQFF,TGTGCCAGCGGCTACCCGGATGGGGAGCAGTTCTTC
TRBD2,TRBV27,15,NA,TRBJ2-7,CASSGSGGSSYEQYF,TGTGCCAGCAGTGGCTCGGGGGGGAGCTCCTACGAGCAGTACTTC
TRBD2,TRBV2,16,once,TRBJ2-5,CASSAERGGHVETQYF,TGTGCCAGCAGTGCGGAGCGGGGGGGCCATGTGGAGACCCAGTACTTC
NA,TRBV5-3,18,once,TRBJ1-5,CARSFGKRQGYSNQPQHF,TGTGCCAGAAGCTTCGGGAAACGGCAGGGTTACAGCAATCAGCCCCAGCATTTT
NA,TRBV30,13,NA,TRBJ2-2,CAWTAGSTGELFF,TGTGCCTGGACGGCAGGGAGCACCGGGGAGCTGTTTTTT
NA,TRBV11-3,14,NA,TRBJ2-3,CASSLAPSTDTQYF,TGTGCCAGCAGCCTCGCACCTAGCACAGATACGCAGTATTTT
NA,TRBV10-1,14,NA,TRBJ1-1,CASSGSQGSPEAFF,TGCGCCAGCAGTGGGTCACAGGGAAGTCCTGAAGCTTTCTTT
NA,TRBV7-9,14,NA,TRBJ1-6,CASSLVGVNSPLHF,TGTGCCAGCAGCTTGGTAGGGGTTAATTCACCCCTCCACTTT